The subject of this entry is one T cell receptor beta chain. Method: immunoSEQ multiplex PCR; TCRdb's copy keeps in-frame clones and lacks some. The table has 100,000 to 130,000 clones, about 85% seen once. V was clipped by 3 bases and J by 2 bases, with 8 bases between them. The CDR3 runs to 13 residues. The germline V gene has CDR1 MNHEY and CDR2 SMNVEV (reference sequence). This entry belongs to a study of cytomegalovirus exposure and HLA in healthy donors. The specimen was PBMCs. The gene calls are TRBV27 and TRBJ2-7, with D unresolved. This sequence originates from a woman aged 18-29 years in good health and CMV-seronegative. As DNA, the CDR3 is TGTGCCAGCAGTTTCCAGTATCCCTACGAGCAGTACTTC. It yields the protein CASSFQYPYEQYF.